The rows below give T cell receptor beta chains drawn from one sample of a study of OX40 agonist ivuxolimab in advanced cancers. Only in-frame clones appear in the TCRdb table, and some are missing; sequencing was by immunoSEQ multiplex PCR. This sample has roughly 100,000 clones, with roughly 88% found just once. This material consisted of CD4+ or CD8+ T cells sorted from blood, taken in a trial of the OX40 agonist ivuxolimab. The receptors were gathered from an adult with an advanced solid tumor such as melanoma, head and neck, liver or kidney cancer. Both conserved end residues are part of each CDR3. The order of the fields is V gene, clone size, D gene, J gene, CDR3 DNA, CDR3 protein. The D gene is left open where the match is weak. A row's size may be missing; if present it is once, few, many or a size class.

TRBV28	.	.	TRBJ2-7	TGTGCCAGCAGTTTAACCAGTTCCGAGCAGTACTTC	CASSLTSSEQYF
TRBV28	.	TRBD2	TRBJ2-1	TGTGCCAGCAGCCCTCAAGCGGGAGCTGCGGGTGAGCAGTTCTTC	CASSPQAGAAGEQFF
TRBV23-1	.	.	TRBJ2-4	TGCGCCAGCAGCCCCGCCCAGAGAAAGGCCAAAAACATTCAGTACTTC	CASSPAQRKAKNIQYF
TRBV11-2	.	.	TRBJ1-1	TGTGCCAGCAGCTTAGGTTCTCGAGGGGAAGCTTTCTTT	CASSLGSRGEAFF
TRBV7-9	.	TRBD1	TRBJ2-7	TGTGCCAGCAGCCCCAGACAGGGTTACGAGCAGTACTTC	CASSPRQGYEQYF
TRBV18	.	TRBD1	TRBJ2-5	TGTGCCAGCTCACCACCTGGACAGGGTGGTGAGACCCAGTACTTC	CASSPPGQGGETQYF
TRBV19	.	.	TRBJ2-7	TGTGCCAGTAGTCTCAGTCCAGGTCCCTACGAGCAGTACTTC	CASSLSPGPYEQYF
TRBV5-1	.	.	TRBJ2-2	TGCGCCAGCAGTCGCGACGGGGAGCTGTTTTTT	CASSRDGELFF
TRBV6-5	few	.	TRBJ2-7	TGTGCCAGCAGTCGGGGGCGTTCCTACGAGCAGTACTTC	CASSRGRSYEQYF
TRBV12-5	few	.	TRBJ2-2	TGTGCGACAGCAAGAGGCACCGGGGAGCTGTTTTTT	CATARGTGELFF
TRBV6-5	.	TRBD2	TRBJ2-1	TGTGCCAGCAGCCCGGGAACTAGCGGGATAGATGAGCAGTTCTTC	CASSPGTSGIDEQFF
TRBV5-1	.	.	TRBJ2-3	TGCGCCAGCAGCCCTTATCCGGGACGTCGAGGAGATACGCAGTATTTT	CASSPYPGRRGDTQYF
TRBV7-9	.	TRBD2	TRBJ2-1	TGTGCCAGCAGCGTTACTAGCGGGAGGGTCAATGAGCAGTTCTTC	CASSVTSGRVNEQFF
TRBV19	few	.	TRBJ1-5	TGTGCCAGTGGGGAGGGGAGCCCCAGGAAGCCCCAGCATTTT	CASGEGSPRKPQHF
TRBV7-3	.	TRBD2	TRBJ2-5	TGTGCCAGCAGCTTAAACGGGGCTAGCGGGAGGGAGACCCAGTACTTC	CASSLNGASGRETQYF
TRBV14	.	.	TRBJ2-1	TGTGCCAGCAGCCAATCAAGCTCCTACAATGAGCAGTTCTTC	CASSQSSSYNEQFF
TRBV10-2	.	TRBD1	TRBJ1-1	TGCGCCAGCGGAAGGACAGGGCTCACTGAAGCTTTCTTT	CASGRTGLTEAFF
TRBV11-3	.	TRBD2	TRBJ2-2	TGTGCCAGCAGCAGATGGACTAGCGGGGAGCAGCTGTTTTTT	CASSRWTSGEQLFF
TRBV5-4	.	TRBD1	TRBJ2-2	TGTGCCAGCACCGGGACAGGGGAGGTTGGCACCGGGGAGCTGTTTTTT	CASTGTGEVGTGELFF
TRBV11-3	.	.	TRBJ2-1	TGTGCCAGCAGCTTTACGGTGTTCGGGCGGGGCCGGAACAATGAGCAGTTCTTC	CASSFTVFGRGRNNEQFF
TRBV5-1	.	TRBD2	TRBJ2-7	TGCGCCAGCAGCCCAATGACTAGCGGGAGTTACGAGCAGTACTTC	CASSPMTSGSYEQYF
TRBV4-2	.	TRBD1	TRBJ2-7	TGTGCCAGCAGCCAAGTAAGCTCGGGACAGAGATTCTACGAGCAGTACTTC	CASSQVSSGQRFYEQYF
TRBV18	.	.	TRBJ1-1	TGTGCCAGCTCACCGGAGGCGGGGATACCGAACACTGAAGCTTTCTTT	CASSPEAGIPNTEAFF
TRBV7-2	.	.	TRBJ2-5	TGTGCCAGCAGCGACCCGGGACGGGGGGAGACCCAGTACTTC	CASSDPGRGETQYF
TRBV19	.	.	TRBJ2-7	TGTGCCAGTAAAGGGGTTCTCGAAGGGGAGCAGTACTTC	CASKGVLEGEQYF
TRBV5-4	.	TRBD1	TRBJ2-7	TGTGCCAGCAGCCGTGGGGACAGGCTAGGGTACGAGCAGTACTTC	CASSRGDRLGYEQYF
TRBV19	few	.	TRBJ2-7	TGTGCCAGTAGTTCCACCTACGAGCAGTACTTC	CASSSTYEQYF
TRBV28	.	.	TRBJ2-7	TGTGCCACAGGTAGAGGAGTGGCGTCCTACGAGCAGTACTTC	CATGRGVASYEQYF
TRBV5-8	.	.	TRBJ1-6	TGTGCCAACCCCAGGGCGCTGGGTAGCCCCCTCCACTTT	CANPRALGSPLHF
TRBV28	.	.	TRBJ2-1	TGTGCCAGCAGTTTGTGGACAGCTACTAACAATGAGCAGTTCTTC	CASSLWTATNNEQFF
TRBV28	.	.	TRBJ1-1	TGTGCCAGCAGTTTAGACTTTGGGGGTACTGAAGCTTTCTTT	CASSLDFGGTEAFF
TRBV28	medium-sized	.	TRBJ1-2	TGTGCCACCAGGCGGCAGGGGAAAAGAGTGGAGGGCTACACCTTC	CATRRQGKRVEGYTF
TRBV4-2	.	.	TRBJ1-4	TGTGCCAGCAGCCAGGTCGGGGACATCGGCTATGAAAAACTGTTTTTT	CASSQVGDIGYEKLFF
TRBV5-1	.	.	TRBJ2-7	TGCGCCAGCAGCTTGGAGCTAGCCTACGAGCAGTACTTC	CASSLELAYEQYF
TRBV11-2	once	TRBD2	TRBJ2-7	TGTGCCAGCAGCTCCCTAGCGGGAGGGCCTCCCTACGAGCAGTACTTC	CASSSLAGGPPYEQYF
TRBV2	.	TRBD2	TRBJ2-3	TGTGCCAGCCGGAAACTAGCGGCCGTAACAGATACGCAGTATTTT	CASRKLAAVTDTQYF
TRBV27	.	.	TRBJ2-7	TGTGCCAGCCGAACCCTGAGCTCCTACGAGCAGTACTTC	CASRTLSSYEQYF
TRBV5-4	.	.	TRBJ2-1	TGTGCCAGCAGCCCGGCGGGGTATTCCTATTACAATGAGCAGTTCTTC	CASSPAGYSYYNEQFF